Presented here are 4 T cell receptor beta chains from one specimen sequenced in a study of cytomegalovirus exposure and HLA in healthy donors. TCRdb's copy holds only in-frame clones and misses some; the assay was immunoSEQ multiplex PCR. Of over 200,000 clones listed, 88% are singletons. The specimen was PBMCs. Receptor source: a woman aged 18-30 years in good health and CMV-seronegative.

The chain links TRBV5-4 to TRBJ2-4; the match to TRBD2 covers 13 bases. J gave up 6 bases and V 2 bases, and 2 bases lay outside the gene matches. CDR1 is SGHNT and CDR2 is YYREEE in the germline V gene (reference sequence). There are 15 residues in the CDR3. The CDR3 DNA is TGTGCCAGCAGCTTAGGGACTAGCGGGATAAACATTCAGTACTTC. This sequence encodes CASSLGTSGINIQYF.

The V call is TRBV28, the J call TRBJ1-1; D is ambiguous. This CDR3 comprises 12 residues. Germline values: CDR1 MDHEN, CDR2 SYDVKM. V was trimmed by 5 bases and J by 9 bases, leaving 13 bases between them. The CDR3: CASSPPARQAFF. The DNA of the CDR3 is TGTGCCAGCAGTCCCCCGGCCAGGCAAGCTTTCTTT.

The chain recombines TRBV25-1 with TRBJ2-1; TRBD1 is a possible D gene (5 bases). The germline CDR1 and CDR2 sequences are MGHDK and SYGVNS. This CDR3 region has 14 residues. V was clipped by 5 bases and J by 7 bases, with 15 bases between them. The CDR3: CASSPGQRRNEQFF. The CDR3 DNA reads TGTGCCAGCAGTCCAGGGCAAAGACGAAATGAGCAGTTCTTC. The variable domain in full, with the rest retrieved from reference TRBV25-1 and TRBJ2-1, is EADIYQTPRYLVIGTGKKITLECSQTMGHDKMYWYQQDPGMELHLIHYSYGVNSTEKGDLSSESTVSRIRTEHFPLTLESARPSHTSQYLCASSPGQRRNEQFFGPGTRLTVL.

The V call is TRBV20-1, the J call TRBJ2-7; maybe TRBD1 (6 bases). V lost 6 bases to trimming and J lost 6 bases, with 12 bases between them. The germline gives CDR1 DFQATT, CDR2 SNEGSKA (reference sequence). The CDR3 is made up of 11 amino acids. The CDR3 nucleotides are TGCAGTGCCTCGACAGGCGGCGAGCAGTACTTC. It translates to CSASTGGEQYF.